This entry lists 20 T cell receptor beta chains sequenced from one sample in a study of naive and memory T cell subsets. The study, taken as a whole, reports: Especially in CD8 cells, naive repertoires contained a few larger clonotypes, possibly CD45RA-re-expressing memory cells.

An equimolar mix of two oligonucleotides served as the beta constant-region primer for TRBC1 and TRBC2. Ligated cDNA was amplified by four rounds of PCR with nested alpha and beta constant-region primers and SP2. MiXCR was run by TCRdb on the UMI-ligation and nested PCR reads, yielding one entry per CDR3 protein. The sample consists of around 100,000 distinct CDR3 sequences, more than 14% of them appearing once. Antigen specificity for these receptors is unknown. The source material was naive CD8+ T cells from blood. The source of these receptors is a human donor in good health.

This clonotype was counted a few times. The rearrangement joins TRBV7-9 to TRBJ1-2, with 7 nucleotides matching TRBD1. Germline assignment: CDR1 SEHNR and CDR2 FQNEAQ (reference sequence). CDR3 length: 14 residues. V lost 4 bases to trimming and J lost 2 bases; unmatched junction nucleotides: 4. CDR3 in amino acids: CASSSTRGNYGYTF. In nucleotides, the CDR3 is TGTGCCAGCAGCTCCACCAGGGGGAACTATGGCTACACCTTC.

The rearrangement links TRBV5-1 to TRBJ2-2, with D unresolved. The CDR3 contains 12 residues. Trimming pared 1 base from V and 7 bases from J, leaving 5 bases between. The germline V gene has CDR1 SGHRS and CDR2 YFSETQ. The CDR3, as DNA: TGCGCCAGCAGCTTGTATATCGGGGAGCTGTTTTTT. As protein: CASSLYIGELFF.

This clonotype was detected ten times or more. The gene calls are TRBV13 and TRBJ2-7; the match to TRBD1 covers 9 bases. The CDR3 length is 15 residues. The V and J ends lost 3 bases and 2 bases, in that order; junction bases with no gene match: 5. Germline CDR1 reads PRHDT; CDR2 reads FYEKMQ (reference sequence). CDR3 in DNA: TGTGCCAGCAGCTTTCTCGGGACAGGGACCTACGAGCAGTACTTC. Translated: CASSFLGTGTYEQYF.

This clonotype was counted only a few times. This CDR3 is CSARNRKGPVNSPLHF. The DNA of the CDR3 is TGCAGTGCGAGAAATAGAAAGGGCCCCGTTAATTCACCCCTCCACTTT. J is TRBJ1-6 and V is TRBV20-1; D is unclear. CDR3 length: 16 residues. From germline, CDR1 is DFQATT and CDR2 SNEGSKA (reference sequence). Trimming shortened V by 6 bases and J by 6 bases, and 21 bases separated the two germline ends.

This rearrangement joins TRBV25-1 to TRBJ2-3, with TRBD2 matching 7 bases. This CDR3 region has 17 residues. The germline CDR1 and CDR2 sequences are MGHDK and SYGVNS. Unmatched junction bases numbered 16, after V lost 6 bases and J lost 4 bases. The CDR3 region is CASRRERGDTFSDTQYF. Written as DNA, the CDR3 is TGTGCCAGCAGGCGCGAACGGGGGGATACCTTTTCAGATACGCAGTATTTT.

The sample holds a few counts of this clonotype. This rearrangement joins TRBV12-3 or TRBV12-4 to TRBJ1-5, with D possibly being TRBD1 (6 bases). The CDR3 is made up of 16 amino acids. The germline V and J ends were trimmed by 6 bases and 0 bases, with 15 bases remaining between them. The CDR3 reads CASSPLNRDSNQPQHF. CDR3 nucleotides: TGTGCCAGCAGCCCTCTCAACAGGGATAGCAATCAGCCCCAGCATTTT.

For the CDR3, the DNA is TGTGCCAGCAGCGCCAGGGAGTCCTCCTACAATGAGCAGTTCTTC. Its protein product is CASSARESSYNEQFF. The rearrangement uses TRBV9 and TRBJ2-1; perhaps D is TRBD1 or TRBD2 (5 bases each). The CDR3 runs to 15 residues. With 3 bases removed from V and 0 bases from J, the gap between germline ends came to 10 bases. Germline lookup yields CDR1 SGDLS and CDR2 YYNGEE.

This clonotype was seen more than once but under ten times. The V and J genes are TRBV13 and TRBJ1-1, with D possibly matching TRBD1 (6 bases). Germline assignment: CDR1 PRHDT and CDR2 FYEKMQ (reference sequence). V lost 5 bases, J lost 4 bases, and 11 bases lay in between. The CDR3 contains 13 residues. CDR3 sequence reads: CASSQTGPTEAFF. In DNA, the CDR3 is TGTGCCAGCAGCCAAACAGGGCCCACTGAAGCTTTCTTT.

In this sample, this clonotype turned up a few times. V gene TRBV29-1 combines with J gene TRBJ1-1, with D uncertain. The CDR3 consists of 10 residues. In germline, CDR1 is SQVTM, CDR2 ANQGSEA. The germline V and J ends were trimmed by 6 bases and 10 bases, with 12 bases remaining between them. CDR3 coding DNA: TGCAGCGTGACCGGGATAGGAGCTTTCTTT. Translation: CSVTGIGAFF.

V and J are TRBV10-3 and TRBJ1-1, with D hard to call. This CDR3 has 13 residues. V dropped 10 bases and J dropped 2 bases, with 14 bases sitting between them. Germline CDR1 is ENHRY and CDR2 is SYGVKD. This CDR3 reads CATHVGSNTEAFF. The CDR3 region has the DNA TGTGCCACACACGTAGGATCCAACACTGAAGCTTTCTTT.

This clonotype has a handful of counts. The V gene is TRBV9, the J gene TRBJ1-5; 7 positions agree with TRBD1. The CDR3 consists of 16 residues. CDR1 and CDR2 (germline): SGDLS, YYNGEE. V trimming: 0 bases; J trimming: 4 bases; junction bases outside the gene matches: 7. CDR3 sequence: CASSVGIGGNNQPQHF. The CDR3 DNA sequence: TGTGCCAGCAGCGTAGGGATAGGGGGCAATAATCAGCCCCAGCATTTT.

This clonotype was recorded a few times. The chain recombines TRBV20-1 with TRBJ2-5; no clear D gene. Per the germline V gene, CDR1 is DFQATT and CDR2 is SNEGSKA (reference sequence). V was trimmed by 3 bases and J by 5 bases, leaving 10 bases between them. This CDR3 is built from 12 residues. The CDR3 sequence is CSASGVLETQYF. Written as DNA, the CDR3 is TGCAGTGCTAGTGGGGTTCTGGAGACCCAGTACTTC.

This clonotype was observed many times. The rearrangement joins TRBV29-1 to TRBJ1-5, with 9 bases that match TRBD1. Germline assignment: CDR1 SQVTM and CDR2 ANQGSEA. V gave up 7 bases and J gave up 2 bases; unmatched junction bases: 6. This CDR3 contains 14 residues. This chain's CDR3 is CSAGTGYGNQPQHF. CDR3 sequence (DNA): TGCAGCGCCGGGACAGGGTATGGCAATCAGCCCCAGCATTTT. Complete variable domain (other parts from reference TRBV29-1 and TRBJ1-5): SAVISQKPSRDICQRGTSLTIQCQVDSQVTMMFWYRQQPGQSLTLIATANQGSEATYESGFVIDKFPISRPNLTFSTLTVSNMSPEDSSIYLCSAGTGYGNQPQHFGDGTRLSIL.

This clonotype showed up many times. V is TRBV7-9 and J is TRBJ1-1; tentatively, D is TRBD1 (5 bases). The ends were cut back, 1 base at V and 0 bases at J, with 9 bases in the middle. Germline CDR1 and CDR2: SEHNR and FQNEAQ (reference sequence). This CDR3 is built from 15 residues. CDR3 region: CASSLGQGMNTEAFF. CDR3 sequence (DNA): TGTGCCAGCAGCTTAGGTCAGGGAATGAACACTGAAGCTTTCTTT.

This chain joins TRBV20-1 and TRBJ1-6, with D possibly being TRBD1 (6 bases). CDR1 is DFQATT and CDR2 is SNEGSKA in the germline V gene (reference sequence). Between the trimmed V and J ends, which lost 3 bases and 5 bases, there was a span of 23 bases. The CDR3 has 18 amino acids. CDR3 loop: CSARGVLLGRDNNSPLHF. The CDR3 DNA reads as TGCAGTGCTAGGGGGGTCTTACTAGGAAGGGACAATAATTCACCCCTCCACTTT.

J is TRBJ2-6 and V is TRBV6-1, with D unresolved. In germline, CDR1 is MNHNS, CDR2 SASEGT. The V end lost 8 bases, the J end lost 2 bases, and 10 bases lay between the germline ends. The CDR3 length is 14 residues. The CDR3 loop is CASGDLAGANVLTF. For the CDR3, the DNA is TGTGCCAGCGGGGATCTTGCTGGGGCCAACGTCCTGACTTTC.

This clonotype was detected ten times or more. The chain uses TRBV29-1 and TRBJ2-1, with D perhaps TRBD1 or TRBD2 (5 bases each). CDR3 length: 13 amino acids. CDR1 and CDR2 from the germline V gene are SQVTM and ANQGSEA. Trimming removed 5 bases from V and 10 bases from J, with 18 bases in between. CDR3 nucleotides: TGCAGCGTTACCGGGACCTCTGCCCCGGAGCAGTTCTTC. Its translation is CSVTGTSAPEQFF.

CDR3 in amino acids: CASSVDVGRGGGEAFF. The CDR3 nucleotides read TGTGCCAGCAGCGTAGACGTAGGGCGGGGGGGAGGTGAAGCTTTCTTT. The V gene is TRBV9, the J gene TRBJ1-1, with a tentative D call TRBD1 (5 bases). The V and J ends lost 0 bases and 7 bases respectively, with 19 bases between them. There are 16 residues in the CDR3. CDR1 and CDR2 (germline): SGDLS, YYNGEE.

The table lists this clonotype with a few counts. V usage is TRBV21-1 and J usage is TRBJ2-5; the table's D call of TRBD2 was not tested on the DNA. TRBV21-1 is assigned pseudogene status. This CDR3 is built from 12 residues. The CDR3 bases are TGTGCCAGCAGCGGGACTCGAACGTCCCAGTACTTC. It is translated as CASSGTRTSQYF.

This clonotype was detected ten times or more. The chain is built from TRBV5-1 and TRBJ2-2; maybe TRBD1 (6 bases). Trimming took 0 bases from V and 3 from J, leaving 9 bases between them. The CDR3 covers 15 residues. The germline V gene encodes CDR1 SGHRS and CDR2 YFSETQ. The DNA of the CDR3 is TGCGCCAGCAGCTTGGTTCAGGGGTACACCGGGGAGCTGTTTTTT. Translation gives CASSLVQGYTGELFF.